This TCR beta chain originates from a study of blood T cells in healthy people across ages. Overall study results and limits: Naive and antigen-experienced cells were not separated, limiting conclusive comparison. Fewer expanded clones and more diversity marked long-lived versus aged donors. Diversity estimates from one million T cells were considered underestimates. Strong correlation linked observed beta diversity and percent naive T cells.

Turning to this clonotype: As yet, its antigen is unknown.

With a J-beta primer mix and a sample-barcoded 5' primer, a second PCR ran about 7 to 12 cycles. TCRdb reprocessed the 5' RACE reads via MiXCR and lists one record per CDR3 protein. The sample consists of 1,100,000 or so distinct CDR3 sequences, 40% to 45% of them appearing once. Per germline, CDR1 DFQATT and CDR2 SNEGSKA (reference sequence). V shed 6 bases and J shed 9 bases, with 17 bases lying between them. There are 12 residues in the CDR3. The chain recombines TRBV20-1 with TRBJ1-2; possible D gene TRBD1, 6 bases. The sequence was collected from a woman in her sixties in good health. Sequencing was carried out using blood. CDR3 residues: CSAPDRSVSYTF. CDR3 nucleotides: TGCAGTGCCCCAGACAGGTCCGTCAGCTACACCTTC.